A selection of T cell receptor beta chains follows, all from one sample in a study of T cell responses to AZD1222 COVID-19 vaccine. Clones were sequenced by immunoSEQ multiplex PCR, and TCRdb holds only the in-frame ones, with some missing. The table has more than 110,000 clones, around 92% seen once; the top ten hold around 3.5%. Specimen: peripheral blood, collected 28 days after the second AZD1222 dose. Receptors originate from an adult who received the AZD1222 COVID-19 vaccine. The CDR3 runs from the conserved cysteine through the conserved F or W. A D gene is named only where the DNA matches it firmly. Expanded clones are given a class, and other clones once, few, many or no size at all.

clone_size: NA; j_call: TRBJ2-7; d_call: TRBD1; v_call: TRBV7-2; cdr3_nt: TGTGCCAGCAGCTTAAAGGGACAGATTTACGAGCAGTACTTC; cdr3_aa: CASSLKGQIYEQYF
clone_size: NA; j_call: TRBJ1-5; d_call: NA; v_call: TRBV4-1; cdr3_nt: TGCGCCAGCAGCCCCCAGGACAATCAGCCCCAGCATTTT; cdr3_aa: CASSPQDNQPQHF
clone_size: NA; j_call: TRBJ2-2; d_call: NA; v_call: TRBV6-2/TRBV6-3; cdr3_nt: TGTGCCAGCAGTGACGGGACACCTCATCCTACCGGGGAGCTGTTTTTT; cdr3_aa: CASSDGTPHPTGELFF
clone_size: NA; j_call: TRBJ2-1; d_call: NA; v_call: TRBV25-1; cdr3_nt: TGTGCCAGCACAGAGGGCCCTGGCAATGAGCAGTTCTTC; cdr3_aa: CASTEGPGNEQFF
clone_size: NA; j_call: TRBJ2-2; d_call: NA; v_call: TRBV3-1/TRBV3-2; cdr3_nt: TGTGCCAGCAGGGGGGGACTTTACACGAACACCGGGGAGCTGTTTTTT; cdr3_aa: CASRGGLYTNTGELFF
clone_size: NA; j_call: TRBJ2-7; d_call: TRBD1; v_call: TRBV28; cdr3_nt: TGTGCCAGCAGTAGGACAGGGCGACCCTACGAGCAGTACTTC; cdr3_aa: CASSRTGRPYEQYF
clone_size: NA; j_call: TRBJ1-1; d_call: NA; v_call: TRBV2; cdr3_nt: TGTGCCACCGGCAAGGGCAGCACTGAAGCTTTCTTT; cdr3_aa: CATGKGSTEAFF
clone_size: NA; j_call: TRBJ1-1; d_call: NA; v_call: TRBV7-2; cdr3_nt: TGTGCCAGCAGCCCCCACGGTAACATGAACACTGAAGCTTTCTTT; cdr3_aa: CASSPHGNMNTEAFF
clone_size: NA; j_call: TRBJ2-3; d_call: NA; v_call: TRBV27; cdr3_nt: TGTGCCAGCAGTTTATCGTCGGGGGATACGCAGTATTTT; cdr3_aa: CASSLSSGDTQYF
clone_size: NA; j_call: TRBJ1-2; d_call: TRBD1; v_call: TRBV19; cdr3_nt: TGTGCCAGTAGAGATCCCGGACAGGGCAACTATGGCTACACCTTC; cdr3_aa: CASRDPGQGNYGYTF
clone_size: NA; j_call: TRBJ1-3; d_call: NA; v_call: TRBV5-1; cdr3_nt: TGCGCCAGCAGCTTGGTAGGCAGTCCGGAGAACACCATATATTTT; cdr3_aa: CASSLVGSPENTIYF
clone_size: NA; j_call: TRBJ2-7; d_call: TRBD2; v_call: TRBV5-1; cdr3_nt: TGCGCCAGCAGCAAAGGACTAGACAGCTACGAGCAGTACTTC; cdr3_aa: CASSKGLDSYEQYF
clone_size: NA; j_call: TRBJ1-3; d_call: NA; v_call: TRBV5-4; cdr3_nt: TGTGCCAGCAGCTCCGGGAACTCTGGAAACACCATATATTTT; cdr3_aa: CASSSGNSGNTIYF
clone_size: NA; j_call: TRBJ1-5; d_call: NA; v_call: TRBV28; cdr3_nt: TGTGCCAGCAGGACCAATCAGCCCCAGCATTTT; cdr3_aa: CASRTNQPQHF
clone_size: NA; j_call: TRBJ1-4; d_call: NA; v_call: TRBV20-1; cdr3_nt: TGCAGTGCTAGTCTCGGGACGATTAATGAAAAACTGTTTTTT; cdr3_aa: CSASLGTINEKLFF
clone_size: NA; j_call: TRBJ1-2; d_call: TRBD1; v_call: TRBV6-5; cdr3_nt: TGTGCCAGCACCGGACAGGGGGCGGATGGCTACACCTTC; cdr3_aa: CASTGQGADGYTF
clone_size: once; j_call: TRBJ2-1; d_call: NA; v_call: TRBV9; cdr3_nt: TGTGCCAGCAGCGAGGGGACACTTACGCACAATGAGCAGTTCTTC; cdr3_aa: CASSEGTLTHNEQFF
clone_size: NA; j_call: TRBJ2-7; d_call: NA; v_call: TRBV28; cdr3_nt: TGTGCCAGCAGTTTTAGTGTGTACGAGCAGTACTTC; cdr3_aa: CASSFSVYEQYF
clone_size: NA; j_call: TRBJ1-5; d_call: NA; v_call: TRBV28; cdr3_nt: TGTGCCAGCAGTCCAACCACAGGTTTGGGTCAGCCCCAGCATTTT; cdr3_aa: CASSPTTGLGQPQHF
clone_size: NA; j_call: TRBJ2-2; d_call: TRBD2; v_call: TRBV29-1; cdr3_nt: TGCAGCGTTGTGACGGGAGGGCCGGGCACCGGGGAGCTGTTTTTT; cdr3_aa: CSVVTGGPGTGELFF
clone_size: NA; j_call: TRBJ2-7; d_call: NA; v_call: TRBV30; cdr3_nt: TGTGCCTGGAGTGTTGGGAGAGAGCAGTACTTC; cdr3_aa: CAWSVGREQYF
clone_size: NA; j_call: TRBJ1-4; d_call: NA; v_call: TRBV25-1; cdr3_nt: TGTGCCAGCACCCGAACGGGCAAAGGGAATGAAAAACTGTTTTTT; cdr3_aa: CASTRTGKGNEKLFF
clone_size: once; j_call: TRBJ1-1; d_call: NA; v_call: TRBV10-3; cdr3_nt: TGTGCCATCACCGGAACAGCGAACACTGAAGCTTTCTTT; cdr3_aa: CAITGTANTEAFF
clone_size: NA; j_call: TRBJ2-6; d_call: TRBD1; v_call: TRBV18; cdr3_nt: TGTGCCAGCTCACCACCGAGGGGACAGGGACCCTCTGGGGCCAACGTCCTGACTTTC; cdr3_aa: CASSPPRGQGPSGANVLTF
clone_size: NA; j_call: TRBJ1-1; d_call: NA; v_call: TRBV14; cdr3_nt: TGTGCCAGCAGCCAAGAGTGGCAAGTGAACACTGAAGCTTTCTTT; cdr3_aa: CASSQEWQVNTEAFF
clone_size: NA; j_call: TRBJ1-4; d_call: NA; v_call: TRBV19; cdr3_nt: TGTGCCAGTGTCGGGGGCGCCTCTAATGAAAAACTGTTTTTT; cdr3_aa: CASVGGASNEKLFF
clone_size: NA; j_call: TRBJ2-2; d_call: TRBD2; v_call: TRBV28; cdr3_nt: TGTGCCAGCATTACAGCGGGAGACGGCACCGGGGAGCTGTTTTTT; cdr3_aa: CASITAGDGTGELFF
clone_size: NA; j_call: TRBJ1-1; d_call: NA; v_call: TRBV5-1; cdr3_nt: TGCGCCAGCAGCTTGAATCAGGTAGGCACTGAAGCTTTCTTT; cdr3_aa: CASSLNQVGTEAFF
clone_size: once; j_call: TRBJ2-7; d_call: NA; v_call: TRBV24-1; cdr3_nt: TGTGCCACAGAGACTGCTAGCTCCTACGAGCAGTACTTC; cdr3_aa: CATETASSYEQYF
clone_size: NA; j_call: TRBJ2-1; d_call: TRBD2; v_call: TRBV7-2; cdr3_nt: TGTGCCAGCAGCCCCGGGACTATTAGCCGGTTCTTC; cdr3_aa: CASSPGTISRFF
clone_size: NA; j_call: TRBJ1-2; d_call: TRBD1; v_call: TRBV25-1; cdr3_nt: TGTGCCAGCAGTCCCCCAGGGGGCGCACAGGGCTACACCTTC; cdr3_aa: CASSPPGGAQGYTF
clone_size: NA; j_call: TRBJ2-7; d_call: TRBD1; v_call: TRBV19; cdr3_nt: TGTGCCAGTGGGGACAGTTTCTACGAGCAGTACTTC; cdr3_aa: CASGDSFYEQYF
clone_size: NA; j_call: TRBJ2-3; d_call: NA; v_call: TRBV3-1/TRBV3-2; cdr3_nt: TGTGCCAGCAGCCAAGCCCCGCAGGAAATAACAGATACGCAGTATTTT; cdr3_aa: CASSQAPQEITDTQYF
clone_size: NA; j_call: TRBJ2-7; d_call: NA; v_call: TRBV6-5; cdr3_nt: TGTGCCAGCAGTTCGATCAACGAGCAGTACTTC; cdr3_aa: CASSSINEQYF
clone_size: NA; j_call: TRBJ2-3; d_call: NA; v_call: TRBV28; cdr3_nt: TGTGCCAGCATCTCGAGCGCAGGACAGCTAGATACGCAGTATTTT; cdr3_aa: CASISSAGQLDTQYF